This note documents a single TCR beta chain sequence. This specimen belongs to a study of blood T cell repertoires in COVID-19. Study context: Both acute and convalescent COVID-19 samples were obtained from the United States, Italy and Spain. T cells, B-cell-depleted T cells, or PBMCs provided the cDNA or gDNA that served as material.

Original handling: Reference gene primer amplification yielded estimated nucleated cell counts. Some clones are missing from TCRdb's copy, which holds only in-frame ones; the method was immunoSEQ multiplex PCR. The D gene and trimming were derived from the DNA, and the V and J assignments and clone size from that table. This sample has tens of thousands of clones; around 81% occur once, and the top ten carry 20% to 25%. The V gene's germline CDR1 is MNHNY and CDR2 SVGAGI (reference sequence). The CDR3 covers 16 residues. Trimming shortened V by 0 bases and J by 0 bases, and 9 bases separated the two germline ends.

The chain couples TRBV6-6 to TRBJ1-5; a possible D gene is TRBD1 (6 bases). The TCR comes from a woman between 70 and 85 years old with acute or convalescent COVID-19. The sample comprised peripheral blood. The CDR3 is CASSYSSGASNQPQHF. In nucleotides, the CDR3 is TGTGCCAGCAGTTACTCCTCAGGGGCTAGCAATCAGCCCCAGCATTTT.